This TCR beta chain comes out of a study of T cell changes during pregnancy in multiple sclerosis (dated by TCRdb to about 2019). At the level of the whole study: The study examined how the T cell repertoire changed over the course of pregnancy in women with multiple sclerosis.

Libraries were constructed by the immunoSEQ multiplex PCR assay. In TCRdb, the immuneACCESS table is reduced to in-frame sequences with V and J assigned. These tables do not hold every clone; where another copy was compared, an unresolved V gene accounts for under half, and the others remain unexplained. The table for this sample lists about 75,000 clones; about 94% of them were counted only once. The top ten clones comprise about 0.13% of the sample. Details on this clone: Its antigen remains unidentified. Base qualities are not recorded, but no much larger clone differs from it by a single base.

The germline V gene (reference sequence) sets CDR1 to SEHNR and CDR2 to FQNEAQ. The CDR3 starts with the cysteine, ends with the phenylalanine, and has 15 residues. Only the CDR3 portion is preserved as DNA: 45 bases, with reading frame beginning at the first base. V loses 5 bases at its end and J loses 7 bases; junction bases beyond the gene matches: 7. The V and J genes are TRBV7-9 and TRBJ2-1; the central 11 bases match TRBD2. The source of this sequence is a female donor with multiple sclerosis, enrolled in a pregnancy study. The material was CD4+ T cells from peripheral blood mononuclear cells, obtained after pregnancy. The sequence in DNA is TGTGCCAGCAGCCCAACTAGCGGGAGAAGGAATGAGCAGTTCTTC. Its coded protein is CASSPTSGRRNEQFF. Beyond the CDR3, the reference TRBV7-9 and TRBJ2-1 genes provide the residues; the full variable domain reads: DTGVSQNPRHKITKRGQNVTFRCDPISEHNRLYWYRQTLGQGPEFLTYFQNEAQLEKSRLLSDRFSAERPKGSFSTLEIQRTEQGDSAMYLCASSPTSGRRNEQFFGPGTRLTVL.